Detailed here is one T cell receptor (beta chain). Its matching antigen is unknown. A read error may account for a junction end that differs from germline. This record comes from a study of blood T cells in healthy people across ages. Overall study results and limits: Estimated diversity that came from one million T cells was considered an underestimate. As age increased, TCR beta diversity per million T cells fell in a roughly linear fashion.

CDR1 MNHEY and CDR2 SVGEGT come from the germline V gene. CDR3 length: 14 amino acids. Using a J-beta primer mix together with a sample-barcoded 5' primer, a second PCR was run for roughly 6 to 12 cycles. Each cDNA molecule received a tag from a template-switch adaptor that had 12 random nucleotides. From the 5' RACE reads, TCRdb called clonotypes with MiXCR, one entry per CDR3 protein. The repertoire holds 730,000 or so distinct CDR3 sequences, with roughly 43% as singletons. The rearrangement uses TRBV6-2 or TRBV6-3 and TRBJ2-1; D is unclear. The clonotype comes from an older man in good health. Material: blood. CDR3 in amino acids: CASSYRISHNEQFF. The CDR3 bases are TGTGCCAGCAGTTACAGGATCTCCCACAATGAGCAGTTCTTC.